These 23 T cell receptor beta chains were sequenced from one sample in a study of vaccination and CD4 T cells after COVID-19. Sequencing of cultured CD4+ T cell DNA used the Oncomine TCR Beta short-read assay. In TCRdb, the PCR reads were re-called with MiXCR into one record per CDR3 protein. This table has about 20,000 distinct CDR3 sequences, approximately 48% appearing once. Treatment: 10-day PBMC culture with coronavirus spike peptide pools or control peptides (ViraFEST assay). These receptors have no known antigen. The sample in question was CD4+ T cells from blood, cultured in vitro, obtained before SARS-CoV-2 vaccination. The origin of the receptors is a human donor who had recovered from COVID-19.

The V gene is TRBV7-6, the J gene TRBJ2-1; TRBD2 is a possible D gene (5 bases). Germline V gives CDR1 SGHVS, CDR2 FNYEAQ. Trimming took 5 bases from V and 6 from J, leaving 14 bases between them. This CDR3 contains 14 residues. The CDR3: CASSHAGVFNEQFF. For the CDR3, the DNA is TGTGCCAGCAGCCATGCCGGGGTTTTCAATGAGCAGTTCTTC. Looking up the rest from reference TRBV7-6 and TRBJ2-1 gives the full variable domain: GAGVSQSPRYKVTKRGQDVALRCDPISGHVSLYWYRQALGQGPEFLTYFNYEAQQDKSGLPNDRFSAERPEGSISTLTIQRTEQRDSAMYRCASSHAGVFNEQFFGPGTRLTVL.

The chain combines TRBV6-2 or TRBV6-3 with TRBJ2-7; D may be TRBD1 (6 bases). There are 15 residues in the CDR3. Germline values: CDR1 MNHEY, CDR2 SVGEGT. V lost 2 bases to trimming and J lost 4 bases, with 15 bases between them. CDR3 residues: CASSYVWQGLYEQYF. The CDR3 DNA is TGTGCCAGCAGTTACGTTTGGCAGGGGTTATACGAGCAGTACTTC.

CDR3 bases: TGTGCCACCAGTGATACCACGGAGGGATCCCCGGCCACAGATACGCAGTATTTT. Amino acids: CATSDTTEGSPATDTQYF. V usage is TRBV24-1 and J usage is TRBJ2-3; TRBD2 might be the D (6 bases). Germline V lookup: CDR1 KGHDR, CDR2 SFDVKD. V lost 3 bases, J lost 2 bases, and 20 bases lay in between. The CDR3 is 18 residues long.

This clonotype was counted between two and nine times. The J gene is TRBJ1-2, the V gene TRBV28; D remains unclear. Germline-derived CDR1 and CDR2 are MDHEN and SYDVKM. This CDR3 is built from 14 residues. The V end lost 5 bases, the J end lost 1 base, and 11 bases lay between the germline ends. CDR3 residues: CASSNSPLNYGYTF. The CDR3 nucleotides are TGTGCCAGCAGTAACAGCCCCCTTAACTATGGCTACACCTTC.

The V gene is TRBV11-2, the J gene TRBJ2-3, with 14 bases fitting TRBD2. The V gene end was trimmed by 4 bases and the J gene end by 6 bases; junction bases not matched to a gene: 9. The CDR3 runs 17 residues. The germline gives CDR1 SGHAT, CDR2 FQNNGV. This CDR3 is CASSWRGTSGRGDTQYF. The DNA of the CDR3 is TGTGCCAGCAGCTGGAGAGGGACTAGCGGGAGAGGTGATACGCAGTATTTT.

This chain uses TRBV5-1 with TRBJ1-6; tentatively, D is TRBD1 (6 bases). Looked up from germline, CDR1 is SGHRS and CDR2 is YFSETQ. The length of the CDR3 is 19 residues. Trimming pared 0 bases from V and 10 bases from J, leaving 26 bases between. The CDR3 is CASSLARQTSGGSGSPLHF. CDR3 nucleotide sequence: TGCGCCAGCAGCTTGGCAAGGCAGACGAGCGGGGGCTCGGGATCACCCCTCCACTTT.

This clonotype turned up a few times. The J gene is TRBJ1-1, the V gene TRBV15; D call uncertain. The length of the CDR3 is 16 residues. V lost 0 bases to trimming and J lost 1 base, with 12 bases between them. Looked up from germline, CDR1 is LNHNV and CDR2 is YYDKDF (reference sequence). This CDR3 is CATSRDPSLTNTEAFF. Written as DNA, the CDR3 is TGTGCCACCAGCAGAGATCCTAGTTTGACGAACACTGAAGCTTTCTTT.

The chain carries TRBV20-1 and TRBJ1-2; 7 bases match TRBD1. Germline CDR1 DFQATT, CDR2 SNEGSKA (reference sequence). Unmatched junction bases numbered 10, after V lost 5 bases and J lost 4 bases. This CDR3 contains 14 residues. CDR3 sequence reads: CSAESGTARYGYTF. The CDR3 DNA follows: TGCAGTGCTGAGTCCGGGACAGCGCGCTATGGCTACACCTTC.

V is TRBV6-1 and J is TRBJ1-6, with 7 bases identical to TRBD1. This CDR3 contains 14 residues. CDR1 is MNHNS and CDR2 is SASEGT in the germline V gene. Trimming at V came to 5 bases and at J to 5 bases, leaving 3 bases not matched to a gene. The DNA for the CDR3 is TGTGCCAGCAGTAGGGGACAGCATAATTCACCCCTCCACTTT. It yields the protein CASSRGQHNSPLHF.

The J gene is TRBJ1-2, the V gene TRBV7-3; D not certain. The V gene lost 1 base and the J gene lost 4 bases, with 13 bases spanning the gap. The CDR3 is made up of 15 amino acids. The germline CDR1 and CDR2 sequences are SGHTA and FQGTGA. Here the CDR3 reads CASSLSLTEAYGYTF. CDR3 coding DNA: TGTGCCAGCAGCTTAAGCCTTACAGAAGCCTATGGCTACACCTTC.

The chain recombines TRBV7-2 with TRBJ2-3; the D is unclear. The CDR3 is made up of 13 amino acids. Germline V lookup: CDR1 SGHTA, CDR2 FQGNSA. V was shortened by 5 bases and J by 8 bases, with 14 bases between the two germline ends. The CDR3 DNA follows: TGTGCCAGCAGCCTCGATCCCCCAAGTACGCAGTATTTT. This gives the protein CASSLDPPSTQYF.

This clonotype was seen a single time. The CDR3 sequence: CASTPGGRRSGELFF. CDR3 in DNA: TGTGCCAGCACCCCCGGGGGGAGAAGGTCCGGGGAGCTGTTTTTT. The rearrangement links TRBV25-1 to TRBJ2-2; 7 bases are a match to TRBD2. The CDR3 spans 15 residues. Germline assignment: CDR1 MGHDK and CDR2 SYGVNS. The trim removed 7 bases at V and 6 bases at J, leaving 11 bases unmatched.

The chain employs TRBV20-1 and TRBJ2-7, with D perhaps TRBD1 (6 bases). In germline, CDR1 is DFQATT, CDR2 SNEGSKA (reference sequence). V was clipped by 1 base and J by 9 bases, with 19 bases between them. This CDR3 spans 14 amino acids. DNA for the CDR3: TGCAGTGCTAGAGCCCCGGGACAACCTGACGGGCAGTACTTC. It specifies CSARAPGQPDGQYF.

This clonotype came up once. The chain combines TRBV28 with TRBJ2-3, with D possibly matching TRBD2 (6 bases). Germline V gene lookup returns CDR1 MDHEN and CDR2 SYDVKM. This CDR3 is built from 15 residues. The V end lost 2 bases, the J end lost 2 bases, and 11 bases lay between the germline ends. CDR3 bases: TGTGCCAGCAGTTTAGCGGGGATGAACACAGATACGCAGTATTTT. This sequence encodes CASSLAGMNTDTQYF. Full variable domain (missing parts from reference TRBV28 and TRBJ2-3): DVKVTQSSRYLVKRTGEKVFLECVQDMDHENMFWYRQDPGLGLRLIYFSYDVKMKEKGDIPEGYSVSREKKERFSLILESASTNQTSMYLCASSLAGMNTDTQYFGPGTRLTVL.

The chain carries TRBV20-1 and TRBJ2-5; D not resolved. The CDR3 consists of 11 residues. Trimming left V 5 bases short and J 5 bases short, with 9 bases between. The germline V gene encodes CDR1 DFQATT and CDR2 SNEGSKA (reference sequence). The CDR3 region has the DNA TGCAGTGCTTCGTTTCGCGAGACCCAGTACTTC. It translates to CSASFRETQYF.

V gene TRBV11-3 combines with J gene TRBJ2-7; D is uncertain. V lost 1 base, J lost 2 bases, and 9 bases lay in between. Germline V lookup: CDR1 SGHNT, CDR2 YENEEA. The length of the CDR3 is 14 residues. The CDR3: CASSLGPEPYEQYF. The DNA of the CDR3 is TGTGCCAGCAGCTTAGGTCCAGAACCCTACGAGCAGTACTTC.

CDR3 sequence reads: CASSAIAGQTQYF. CDR3 nucleotide sequence: TGTGCCAGTAGTGCTATCGCCGGCCAGACCCAGTACTTC. The J gene is TRBJ2-5, the V gene TRBV19, with unresolved D. Trimming left V 5 bases short and J 6 bases short, with 13 bases between. Germline V CDR1 and CDR2: LNHDA, SQIVND (reference sequence). This CDR3 region has 13 residues.

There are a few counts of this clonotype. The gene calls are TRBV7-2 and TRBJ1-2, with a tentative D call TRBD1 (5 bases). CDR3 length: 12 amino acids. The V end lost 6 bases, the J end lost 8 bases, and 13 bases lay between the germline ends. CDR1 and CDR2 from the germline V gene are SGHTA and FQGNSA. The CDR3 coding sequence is TGTGCCAGCAGGGCCGGGACCGAAGGCTACACCTTC. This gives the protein CASRAGTEGYTF.

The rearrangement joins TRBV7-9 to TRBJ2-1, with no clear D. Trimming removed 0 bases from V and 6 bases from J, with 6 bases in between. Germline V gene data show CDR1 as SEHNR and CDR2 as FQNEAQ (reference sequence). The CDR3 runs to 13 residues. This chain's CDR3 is CASSLAPRNEQFF. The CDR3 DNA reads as TGTGCCAGCAGCTTAGCGCCCCGCAATGAGCAGTTCTTC.

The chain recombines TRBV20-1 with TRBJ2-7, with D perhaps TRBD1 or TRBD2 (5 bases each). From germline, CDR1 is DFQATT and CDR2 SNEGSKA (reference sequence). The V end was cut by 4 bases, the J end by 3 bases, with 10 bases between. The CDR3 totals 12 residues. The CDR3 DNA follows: TGCAGTGCTACGGGACGGGACTACGAGCAGTACTTC. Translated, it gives CSATGRDYEQYF.

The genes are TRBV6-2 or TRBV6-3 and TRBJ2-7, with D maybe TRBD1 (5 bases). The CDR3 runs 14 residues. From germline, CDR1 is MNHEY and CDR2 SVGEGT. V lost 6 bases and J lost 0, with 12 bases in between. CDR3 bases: TGTGCCAGCAGCCGGACATTGAGCTCCTACGAGCAGTACTTC. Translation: CASSRTLSSYEQYF.

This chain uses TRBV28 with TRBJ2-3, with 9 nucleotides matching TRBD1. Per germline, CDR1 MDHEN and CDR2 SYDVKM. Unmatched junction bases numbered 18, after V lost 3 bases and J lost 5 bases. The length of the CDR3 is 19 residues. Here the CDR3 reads CASSFGGGNNRGQQDTQYF. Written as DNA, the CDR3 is TGTGCCAGCAGTTTTGGGGGGGGCAACAACAGGGGGCAACAAGATACGCAGTATTTT.

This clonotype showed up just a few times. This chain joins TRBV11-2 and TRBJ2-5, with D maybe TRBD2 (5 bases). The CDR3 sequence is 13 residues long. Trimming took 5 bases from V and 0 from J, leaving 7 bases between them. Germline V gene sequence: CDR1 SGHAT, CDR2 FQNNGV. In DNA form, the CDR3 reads TGTGCCAGCAGCAGAGGGAACCAAGAGACCCAGTACTTC. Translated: CASSRGNQETQYF.